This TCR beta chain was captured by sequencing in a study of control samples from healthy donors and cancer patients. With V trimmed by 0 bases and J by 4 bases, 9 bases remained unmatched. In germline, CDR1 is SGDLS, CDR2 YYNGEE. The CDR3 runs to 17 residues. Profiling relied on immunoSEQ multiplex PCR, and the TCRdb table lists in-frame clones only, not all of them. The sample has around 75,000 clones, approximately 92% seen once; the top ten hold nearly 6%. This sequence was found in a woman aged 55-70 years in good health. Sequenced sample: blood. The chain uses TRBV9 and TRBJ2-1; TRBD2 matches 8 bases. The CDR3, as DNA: TGTGCCAGCAGCGTAGCTGGAGCGGGAGCGCCTTACAATGAGCAGTTCTTC. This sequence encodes CASSVAGAGAPYNEQFF.